The 20 T cell receptor beta chains given below trace back to one sample, sequenced in a study of shared clonotypes between healthy human individuals. The assay was immunoSEQ multiplex PCR, and TCRdb's table has in-frame clones only and misses some. The sample has just over 2,000,000 clones, approximately 95% seen once. Naivety among CD8 cells was defined by CD45RO negativity and positive CCR7 selection, thereby excluding terminally differentiated effector memory CD45RA+ cells. The sequencing sample was made of naive CD8+ T cells sorted from blood. All receptors come from a man aged 18 to 30 in good health.

The V gene is TRBV4-1, the J gene TRBJ2-7; weak D call: TRBD2 (6 bases). CDR1 and CDR2 (germline): MGHRA, YSYEKL. Deletions cut 3 bases from V and 3 bases from J, with 15 bases between. This CDR3 has 15 residues. CDR3 residues: CASSQGSGDLYEQYF. The DNA for the CDR3 is TGCGCCAGCAGCCAGGGCTCGGGGGATCTCTACGAGCAGTACTTC.

The V gene is TRBV4-3, the J gene TRBJ1-4, with a possible D match to TRBD1 (5 bases). The V and J ends lost 1 base and 4 bases respectively, with 13 bases between them. The CDR3 runs 16 residues. Germline CDR1 LGHNA, CDR2 YSLEER. The CDR3 coding sequence is TGCGCCAGCAGCCAAGGTCGGGGACCGATTAATGAAAAACTGTTTTTT. Protein sequence: CASSQGRGPINEKLFF.

The J gene is TRBJ2-1, the V gene TRBV5-1; D is unclear. The V gene lost 4 bases and the J gene lost 6 bases, with 5 bases spanning the gap. Germline V lookup: CDR1 SGHRS, CDR2 YFSETQ. CDR3 size: 11 residues. The CDR3 coding sequence is TGCGCCAGCAGCAAAGCCAATGAGCAGTTCTTC. Translating it yields CASSKANEQFF.

J is TRBJ1-1 and V is TRBV4-1, with TRBD1 matching 8 bases. The CDR3 is made up of 15 amino acids. Looked up from germline, CDR1 is MGHRA and CDR2 is YSYEKL. The junction had 11 bases not matched to a gene; V was cut back by 7 bases and J by 4 bases. The CDR3 loop reads CASTTTTGAGTEAFF. The CDR3 DNA reads TGCGCCAGCACCACTACGACAGGGGCGGGCACTGAAGCTTTCTTT.

V is TRBV27 and J is TRBJ2-2; either TRBD1 or TRBD2 may fit D (5 bases each). V lost 6 bases and J 1 base, leaving 12 bases between the germline ends. CDR1 is MNHEY, CDR2 SMNVEV, per germline (reference sequence). This CDR3 region has 15 residues. CDR3 amino acids: CASSSVGENTGELFF. The CDR3 bases are TGTGCCAGCAGCTCTGTGGGGGAGAACACCGGGGAGCTGTTTTTT.

The chain recombines TRBV7-9 with TRBJ2-3; D is unresolved. Trimming pared 1 base from V and 4 bases from J, leaving 9 bases between. CDR3 size: 14 residues. Germline CDR1 and CDR2: SEHNR and FQNEAQ (reference sequence). CDR3 protein: CASSLVVGSDTQYF. As DNA, the CDR3 is TGTGCCAGCAGCTTAGTGGTTGGGTCAGATACGCAGTATTTT. The complete variable domain, with remaining parts taken from reference TRBV7-9 and TRBJ2-3, reads DTGVSQNPRHKITKRGQNVTFRCDPISEHNRLYWYRQTLGQGPEFLTYFQNEAQLEKSRLLSDRFSAERPKGSFSTLEIQRTEQGDSAMYLCASSLVVGSDTQYFGPGTRLTVL.

The genes are TRBV28 and TRBJ2-2; possible D gene TRBD2, 6 bases. Per germline, CDR1 MDHEN and CDR2 SYDVKM. V lost 2 bases and J 4 bases, leaving 11 bases between the germline ends. This CDR3 is built from 15 residues. CDR3: CASSLLGGTTGELFF. In nucleotides, the CDR3 is TGTGCCAGCAGTTTACTGGGGGGTACCACCGGGGAGCTGTTTTTT.

This clone was counted a single time. The rearrangement links TRBV7-9 to TRBJ1-6; TRBD1 matches 7 bases. After removal of 0 bases from V and 0 bases from J, the junction contained 5 bases not matched to a gene. This CDR3 region has 18 residues. The germline CDR1 and CDR2 sequences are SEHNR and FQNEAQ (reference sequence). CDR3 protein: CASSLAQGQSSYNSPLHF. Here the CDR3 DNA reads TGTGCCAGCAGCTTAGCCCAGGGACAGAGCTCCTATAATTCACCCCTCCACTTT.

The chain combines TRBV5-1 with TRBJ2-7; D may be TRBD1 (5 bases). V lost 0 bases and J 5 bases, leaving 15 bases between the germline ends. Germline CDR1 and CDR2: SGHRS and YFSETQ. There are 15 residues in the CDR3. The CDR3 region has the DNA TGCGCCAGCAGCTTGGCAGGGTCCGCTACGGACGAGCAGTACTTC. Protein sequence: CASSLAGSATDEQYF.

V gene TRBV13 combines with J gene TRBJ2-7; 9 nucleotides line up with TRBD1. V was pared by 5 bases and J by 3 bases, with 2 bases of the junction left unmatched. This CDR3 is 13 amino acids long. Germline V gives CDR1 PRHDT, CDR2 FYEKMQ (reference sequence). The CDR3 loop is CASSRTGDYEQYF. The CDR3 DNA is TGTGCCAGCAGCCGGACAGGGGACTACGAGCAGTACTTC.

The chain combines TRBV9 with TRBJ2-7; 12 positions agree with TRBD1. Germline CDR1 is SGDLS and CDR2 is YYNGEE. This CDR3 contains 15 residues. Unmatched junction bases numbered 4, after V lost 1 base and J lost 5 bases. DNA for the CDR3: TGTGCCAGCAGCGTAACCGGGACAGGGGGCGACGAGCAGTACTTC. Encoded protein: CASSVTGTGGDEQYF. Drawing the rest from reference TRBV9 and TRBJ2-7, the complete variable domain is DSGVTQTPKHLITATGQRVTLRCSPRSGDLSVYWYQQSLDQGLQFLIQYYNGEERAKGNILERFSAQQFPDLHSELNLSSLELGDSALYFCASSVTGTGGDEQYFGPGTRLTVT.

The chain has TRBV7-6 and TRBJ2-5, with 7 bases identical to TRBD2. The CDR3 runs to 15 residues. Germline loops: CDR1 SGHVS, CDR2 FNYEAQ. V shed 5 bases and J 4 bases; nucleotides not matched to a gene: 10. The CDR3 DNA sequence: TGTGCCAGCAGCCGTTCTGCGGGGGAGGGAGAGACCCAGTACTTC. Encoded protein: CASSRSAGEGETQYF.

The chain recombines TRBV19 with TRBJ2-3; no reliable D call. The CDR3 consists of 14 residues. CDR1 is LNHDA and CDR2 is SQIVND in the germline V gene (reference sequence). V was shortened by 0 bases and J by 0 bases, with 4 bases between the two germline ends. The chain's CDR3 is CASSIETSTDTQYF. DNA of the CDR3: TGTGCCAGTAGTATAGAGACGAGCACAGATACGCAGTATTTT.

The chain combines TRBV5-8 with TRBJ2-3; D perhaps matches TRBD1 (5 bases). Between the trimmed V and J ends, which lost 5 bases and 0 bases, there was a span of 19 bases. The CDR3 is 17 amino acids. Germline V gives CDR1 SGHTS, CDR2 YDEGEE. DNA for the CDR3: TGTGCCAGCAGGCCTAGGCAGGGCCCCCTTAGCACAGATACGCAGTATTTT. Amino acid sequence: CASRPRQGPLSTDTQYF.

A single count supports this clone. The rearrangement links TRBV28 to TRBJ2-7; tentative D call: TRBD2 (6 bases). V was shortened by 5 bases and J by 3 bases, with 20 bases between the two germline ends. The germline gives CDR1 MDHEN, CDR2 SYDVKM. CDR3 length: 16 amino acids. The CDR3 DNA follows: TGTGCCAGCAGTGGAGGGGCCATTATAACTGGCTACGAGCAGTACTTC. It translates to CASSGGAIITGYEQYF.

The chain is built from TRBV9 and TRBJ2-7, with a tentative D call TRBD2 (6 bases). Germline CDR1 is SGDLS and CDR2 is YYNGEE. V was cut by 0 bases and J by 1 base, with 11 bases left in between. The CDR3 loop spans 15 amino acids. The CDR3 DNA follows: TGTGCCAGCAGCGTAGGGGACTCCAGGTCCTACGAGCAGTACTTC. Translation: CASSVGDSRSYEQYF.

A single count supports this clone. Other DNA sequences from this sample encode an identical CDR3 as well. The chain combines TRBV19 with TRBJ1-4, with a possible D match to TRBD1 (6 bases). The V gene lost 3 bases and the J gene lost 2 bases, with 7 bases spanning the gap. Germline lookup yields CDR1 LNHDA and CDR2 SQIVND (reference sequence). The CDR3 sequence is 14 residues long. The CDR3 sequence is CASSMGATNEKLFF. The CDR3 DNA sequence: TGTGCCAGTAGTATGGGGGCCACTAATGAAAAACTGTTTTTT.

Regarding this clone: A much larger clone differs from this one at a single base, so this may be a read error. Other nucleotide sequences from this sample produce the same CDR3. The rearrangement uses TRBV6-5 and TRBJ2-7, with 7 bases identical to TRBD2. The V and J ends lost 8 bases and 0 bases, in that order; junction bases with no gene match: 10. This CDR3 has 15 residues. CDR1 and CDR2 from the germline V gene are MNHEY and SVGAGI. This CDR3 is CASGLAEWPSYEQYF. The CDR3 DNA reads TGTGCCAGCGGGCTAGCGGAGTGGCCCTCCTACGAGCAGTACTTC.

Points on this clone: The sample contains more than one DNA sequence encoding this CDR3. The chain carries TRBV4-1 and TRBJ1-1; D is undetermined. CDR1 and CDR2 (germline): MGHRA, YSYEKL. The CDR3 is 15 residues long. V lost 3 bases and J lost 0, with 11 bases in between. The CDR3: CASSQSTGLNTEAFF. The CDR3 DNA is TGCGCCAGCAGCCAGTCGACCGGGCTGAACACTGAAGCTTTCTTT.

This chain uses TRBV12-5 with TRBJ2-7, with D uncertain. Germline CDR1 and CDR2: LGHNT and FRNRAP. Trimming left V 1 base short and J 1 base short, with 11 bases between. The CDR3 sequence is 15 residues long. The CDR3 nucleotides are TGTGCTAGTGGTTTGGGGGAAATTGGGTCCTACGAGCAGTACTTC. This codes for CASGLGEIGSYEQYF.